This TCR beta chain appears in the sequencing data of a study of Ad26.COV2.S vaccination and SARS-CoV-2 variants. Clones were sequenced by immunoSEQ multiplex PCR, and TCRdb holds only the in-frame ones, with some missing. The sample holds around 400,000 clones, about 80% seen once. The CDR3 extends over 19 amino acids. Per germline, CDR1 SEHNR and CDR2 FQNEAQ (reference sequence). J lost 2 bases, V lost 5 bases, and 13 bases had no gene match. Study conclusions and caveats: Reportedly, spike-specific CD8+ and CD4+ T cell responses achieved substantial breadth once vaccination had taken place.

Treatment: some 19 received Ad26.COV2.S at low or high dose, single or two shots; roughly five received placebo; per-sample allocation not given. After the first vaccine or placebo injection, samples were drawn on day 63. As to this clone: The antigen remains unidentified.

This rearrangement joins TRBV7-9 to TRBJ2-3, with TRBD2 matching over 13 bases. The source was peripheral blood, collected in a trial of Ad26.COV2.S vaccine versus placebo. The TCR comes from a person aged 18-65 years who received the Ad26.COV2.S COVID-19 vaccine or a placebo. This chain's CDR3 is CASSPGTSGILRLTDTQYF. The CDR3 region has the DNA TGTGCCAGCAGCCCCGGGACTAGCGGGATATTGCGCCTCACAGATACGCAGTATTTT.